A selection of T cell receptor beta chains follows, all from one sample in a study of cytomegalovirus exposure and HLA in healthy donors. Assay used: immunoSEQ multiplex PCR; TCRdb lists only in-frame clones, some missing. The data hold about 110,000 clones, with 76% observed a single time. Material for sequencing was PBMCs. The receptors derive from a woman aged 50 to 60 in good health and CMV-seropositive. The CDR3 runs from the conserved cysteine through the conserved F or W. A D gene is named only where the DNA matches it firmly. A clone size is listed for some rows: how often the clone was seen (once, few, many), or a class if it is expanded.

j_gene | d_gene | len | abundance | v_gene | CDR3aa | CDR3nt
TRBJ1-1 | . | 16 | . | TRBV5-1 | CASSLAGKLGDTEAFF | TGCGCCAGCAGCTTGGCCGGGAAGTTAGGAGACACTGAAGCTTTCTTT
TRBJ2-3 | . | 13 | . | TRBV6-1 | CASSDRGTDTQYF | TGTGCCAGCAGTGACAGGGGCACAGATACGCAGTATTTT
TRBJ2-3 | . | 14 | . | TRBV27 | CASRRLTSTDTQYF | TGTGCCAGCAGGAGGCTGACTAGCACAGATACGCAGTATTTT
TRBJ2-5 | TRBD2 | 15 | . | TRBV5-1 | CASSSGGAPQETQYF | TGCGCCAGCAGTAGCGGGGGGGCCCCCCAAGAGACCCAGTACTTC
TRBJ1-1 | . | 13 | . | TRBV12-5 | CASALTGITEAFF | TGTGCTAGTGCCCTTACAGGGATCACTGAAGCTTTCTTT
TRBJ1-1 | TRBD1 | 15 | . | TRBV18 | CASSDRGFVNTEAFF | TGTGCCAGCTCAGACAGGGGTTTTGTGAACACTGAAGCTTTCTTT
TRBJ1-2 | . | 12 | . | TRBV6-4 | CASNSQIYGYTF | TGTGCCAGCAACAGTCAGATCTATGGCTACACCTTC
TRBJ2-1 | TRBD1 | 13 | . | TRBV7-2 | CASSWDRVGEQFF | TGTGCCAGCAGCTGGGACAGGGTAGGCGAGCAGTTCTTC
TRBJ2-5 | TRBD2 | 17 | . | TRBV7-3 | CASSLGGGLAPQETQYF | TGTGCCAGCAGCTTAGGAGGCGGACTAGCGCCACAAGAGACCCAGTACTTC
TRBJ2-5 | . | 16 | . | TRBV6-5 | CASSYSVTGSLGAQYF | TGTGCCAGCAGTTACTCCGTGACAGGTTCTTTGGGGGCCCAGTACTTC
TRBJ2-3 | . | 14 | . | TRBV7-8 | CASSLAGSTDTQYF | TGTGCCAGCAGCTTAGCGGGCAGCACAGATACGCAGTATTTT
TRBJ1-4 | . | 13 | . | TRBV6-5 | CASSYRGVEKLFF | TGTGCCAGCAGTTACCGGGGAGTTGAAAAACTGTTTTTT
TRBJ1-2 | . | 12 | . | TRBV19 | CAIETGLKGYTF | TGTGCCATTGAGACAGGCCTGAAGGGCTACACCTTC
TRBJ2-3 | TRBD2 | 16 | . | TRBV5-1 | CASSPPGAGGPDTQYF | TGCGCCAGCAGCCCACCCGGGGCGGGGGGTCCCGATACGCAGTATTTT
TRBJ2-7 | TRBD2 | 15 | . | TRBV7-2 | CASSLQRGPSYEQYF | TGTGCCAGCAGCCTTCAGCGGGGGCCATCCTACGAGCAGTACTTC
TRBJ2-5 | . | 16 | . | TRBV12-5 | CASGLPHDRTQETQYF | TGTGCTAGTGGTTTGCCCCATGACAGGACTCAAGAGACCCAGTACTTC
TRBJ2-3 | . | 16 | . | TRBV18 | CASSDGGWLSTDTQYF | TGTGCCAGCTCAGACGGAGGCTGGCTGAGCACAGATACGCAGTATTTT
TRBJ1-1 | . | 12 | few | TRBV10-1 | CANGGGDTEAFF | TGCGCGAACGGTGGCGGAGACACTGAAGCTTTCTTT
TRBJ2-2 | TRBD1 | 15 | . | TRBV7-9 | CASSLGTGYPGELFF | TGTGCCAGCAGCTTAGGGACAGGGTACCCCGGGGAGCTGTTTTTT
TRBJ2-2 | TRBD1 | 15 | . | TRBV11-3 | CASSSTGTGPGELFF | TGTGCCAGCAGCTCCACCGGGACAGGGCCCGGGGAGCTGTTTTTT
TRBJ1-5 | . | 12 | . | TRBV5-4 | CASSRENQPQHF | TGTGCCAGCAGCCGAGAGAATCAGCCCCAGCATTTT
TRBJ2-7 | . | 13 | . | TRBV27 | CASSLRQGGGQYF | TGTGCCAGCAGTTTGAGGCAGGGGGGCGGGCAGTACTTC
TRBJ2-1 | . | 13 | . | TRBV7-9 | CASSLAMRYEQFF | TGTGCCAGCAGCTTAGCGATGCGGTATGAGCAGTTCTTC
TRBJ2-2 | . | 15 | . | TRBV7-2 | CASSLHRFNTGELFF | TGTGCCAGCAGCTTACACAGGTTTAACACCGGGGAGCTGTTTTTT
TRBJ2-5 | . | 12 | . | TRBV7-2 | CASSFPLKTQYF | TGTGCCAGCAGCTTCCCTCTAAAGACCCAGTACTTC
TRBJ2-3 | TRBD2 | 17 | . | TRBV5-1 | CASSWPLAGGSTDTQYF | TGCGCCAGCAGCTGGCCCCTAGCGGGAGGCAGCACAGATACGCAGTATTTT
TRBJ2-3 | TRBD2 | 16 | . | TRBV2 | CASSDLNGRVTDTQYF | TGTGCCAGCAGTGATTTGAACGGGAGGGTAACAGATACGCAGTATTTT
TRBJ1-2 | . | 13 | . | TRBV4-3 | CASSQAGGYGYTF | TGCGCCAGCAGCCAAGCCGGGGGATATGGCTACACCTTC
TRBJ2-3 | TRBD2 | 14 | . | TRBV6-5 | CASTSGRSTDTQYF | TGTGCCTCTACTAGCGGGAGGAGCACAGATACGCAGTATTTT
TRBJ1-4 | . | 12 | . | TRBV7-9 | CASAQVDEKLFF | TGTGCCAGCGCGCAGGTAGACGAAAAACTGTTTTTT
TRBJ2-3 | TRBD2 | 16 | . | TRBV6-6 | CASSYSGLAPTDTQYF | TGTGCCAGCAGTTACTCGGGACTAGCGCCCACAGATACGCAGTATTTT
TRBJ1-2 | . | 12 | . | TRBV10-3 | CAISEGSYGYTF | TGTGCCATCAGTGAGGGGAGCTATGGCTACACCTTC
TRBJ2-7 | . | 14 | . | TRBV5-1 | CASSLDAISYEQYF | TGCGCCAGCAGCTTGGATGCTATCTCCTACGAGCAGTACTTC
TRBJ1-1 | . | 13 | . | TRBV7-7 | CASSFDIRAEAFF | TGTGCTAGCAGTTTTGACATCAGGGCTGAAGCTTTCTTT
TRBJ1-3 | . | 14 | . | TRBV12-5 | CASVPSGSGNTIYF | TGTGCTAGTGTCCCCAGTGGCTCTGGAAACACCATATATTTT
TRBJ2-7 | TRBD2 | 13 | . | TRBV7-9 | CSTDSGERYEQYF | TGTTCCACCGATAGCGGGGAACGGTACGAGCAGTACTTC
TRBJ2-1 | . | 14 | . | TRBV6-4 | CASSDSAPSNEQFF | TGTGCCAGCAGTGACTCAGCGCCCAGCAATGAGCAGTTCTTC
TRBJ2-7 | TRBD2 | 14 | few | TRBV5-4 | CASSPTSGRSEQYF | TGTGCCAGCAGCCCGACTAGCGGGCGGTCCGAGCAGTACTTC
TRBJ2-1 | TRBD2 | 18 | . | TRBV27 | CASSSGTSGGPFSNEQFF | TGTGCCAGCAGTTCAGGGACTAGCGGGGGGCCATTTAGCAATGAGCAGTTCTTC
TRBJ2-3 | TRBD2 | 17 | . | TRBV7-3 | CASSLTSGGASYDTQYF | TGTGCCAGCAGCTTAACTAGCGGGGGGGCGAGTTATGATACGCAGTATTTT
TRBJ1-5 | . | 14 | . | TRBV27 | CASGGAGYNQPQHF | TGTGCCAGCGGAGGCGCGGGGTACAATCAGCCCCAGCATTTT
TRBJ1-2 | TRBD1 | 15 | . | TRBV4-3 | CASSHAGQGIYGYTF | TGCGCCAGCAGCCACGCGGGACAGGGCATCTATGGCTACACCTTC
TRBJ2-3 | TRBD2 | 17 | few | TRBV6-1 | CASSVAGYSASGDTQYF | TGTGCCAGCAGTGTAGCGGGGTACTCCGCGAGCGGGGATACGCAGTATTTT
TRBJ1-6 | . | 16 | . | TRBV27 | CASSLREFSYNSPLHF | TGTGCCAGCAGTCTCCGAGAGTTCTCCTATAATTCACCCCTCCACTTT
TRBJ2-7 | TRBD2 | 16 | . | TRBV7-9 | CASSSTSGAIGTEQYF | TGTGCCAGCAGCTCGACTAGCGGGGCTATAGGAACCGAGCAGTACTTC
TRBJ2-4 | TRBD2 | 17 | . | TRBV2 | CASRNPGGGGTKNIQYF | TGTGCCAGCAGGAACCCGGGGGGCGGGGGGACCAAAAACATTCAGTACTTC
TRBJ2-5 | . | 13 | few | TRBV19 | CASREDGRGTQYF | TGTGCCAGTAGGGAGGACGGTCGGGGAACCCAGTACTTC
TRBJ1-2 | TRBD1 | 15 | . | TRBV10-3 | CAISGQGAANYGYTF | TGTGCCATCAGCGGACAGGGTGCAGCTAACTATGGCTACACCTTC
TRBJ2-1 | . | 14 | . | TRBV13 | CASSLDSYYNEQFF | TGTGCCAGCAGCTTAGACTCATATTACAATGAGCAGTTCTTC
TRBJ2-3 | . | 12 | . | TRBV5-4 | CASSFLLDTQYF | TGTGCCAGCAGCTTCTTACTCGATACGCAGTATTTT
TRBJ1-2 | TRBD1 | 16 | few | TRBV2 | CASSEGGTGGPGGYTF | TGTGCCAGCAGTGAAGGGGGGACAGGGGGCCCGGGGGGCTACACCTTC
TRBJ2-3 | TRBD2 | 18 | . | TRBV9 | CASSAAARAGGSADTQYF | TGTGCCAGCAGCGCGGCCGCCCGAGCGGGGGGTTCCGCAGATACGCAGTATTTT
TRBJ2-5 | . | 17 | . | TRBV21-1 | CASSKIGSGRVQETQYF | TGTGCCAGCAGCAAAATAGGTAGCGGGAGGGTCCAAGAGACCCAGTACTTC
TRBJ2-3 | TRBD2 | 16 | . | TRBV9 | CASSLESSGRGDTQYF | TGTGCCAGCAGCCTAGAGAGTAGCGGGAGAGGGGATACGCAGTATTTT
TRBJ1-1 | . | 14 | . | TRBV2 | CASAARVAGAEAFF | TGTGCCAGCGCCGCCAGGGTAGCGGGGGCTGAAGCTTTCTTT
TRBJ2-1 | . | 14 | . | TRBV19 | CASTSGLVSNEQFF | TGTGCCAGTACTTCTGGCCTAGTATCCAATGAGCAGTTCTTC
TRBJ1-5 | . | 13 | . | TRBV19 | CASRGKGNQPQHF | TGTGCCAGTAGGGGCAAAGGCAATCAGCCCCAGCATTTT